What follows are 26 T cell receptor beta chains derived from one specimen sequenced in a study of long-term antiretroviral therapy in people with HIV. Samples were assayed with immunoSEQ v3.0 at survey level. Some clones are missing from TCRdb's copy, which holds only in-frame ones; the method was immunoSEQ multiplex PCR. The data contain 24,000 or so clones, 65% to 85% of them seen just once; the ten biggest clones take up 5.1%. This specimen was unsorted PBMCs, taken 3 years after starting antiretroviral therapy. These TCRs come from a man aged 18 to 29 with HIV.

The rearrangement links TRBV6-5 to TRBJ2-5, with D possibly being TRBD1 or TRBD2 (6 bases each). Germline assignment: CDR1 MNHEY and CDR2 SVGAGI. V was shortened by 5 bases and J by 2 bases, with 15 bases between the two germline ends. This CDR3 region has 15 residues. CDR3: CASSGGGGVQETQYF. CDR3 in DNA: TGTGCCAGCAGTGGTGGGGGCGGGGTTCAAGAGACCCAGTACTTC.

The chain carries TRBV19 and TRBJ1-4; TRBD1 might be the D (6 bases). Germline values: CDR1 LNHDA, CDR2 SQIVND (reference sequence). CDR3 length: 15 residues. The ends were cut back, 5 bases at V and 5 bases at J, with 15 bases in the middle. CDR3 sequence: CASSPPPQGNEKLFF. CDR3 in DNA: TGTGCCAGTAGTCCCCCCCCTCAGGGGAATGAAAAACTGTTTTTT.

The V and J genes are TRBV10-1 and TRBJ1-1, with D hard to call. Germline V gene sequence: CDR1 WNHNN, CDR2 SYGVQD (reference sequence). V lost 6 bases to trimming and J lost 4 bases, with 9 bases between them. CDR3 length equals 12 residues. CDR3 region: CASSGVGTEAFF. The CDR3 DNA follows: TGCGCCAGCAGCGGGGTTGGCACTGAAGCTTTCTTT.

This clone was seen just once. DNA for the CDR3: TGTGCCAGCAGTTTAATAGCGGGACAGGGCACAGATACGCAGTATTTT. Translating it yields CASSLIAGQGTDTQYF. The chain recombines TRBV28 with TRBJ2-3; D is possibly TRBD1 or TRBD2 (8 bases each). Trimming removed 2 bases from V and 1 base from J, with 13 bases in between. The germline V gene has CDR1 MDHEN and CDR2 SYDVKM. The CDR3 sequence is 16 residues long.

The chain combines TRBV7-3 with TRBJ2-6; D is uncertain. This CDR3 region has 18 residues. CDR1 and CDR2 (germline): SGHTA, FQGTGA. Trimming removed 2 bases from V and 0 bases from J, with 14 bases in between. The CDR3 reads CASSLFSTAYSGANVLTF. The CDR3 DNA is TGTGCCAGCAGCTTATTCTCCACAGCATACTCTGGGGCCAACGTCCTGACTTTC.

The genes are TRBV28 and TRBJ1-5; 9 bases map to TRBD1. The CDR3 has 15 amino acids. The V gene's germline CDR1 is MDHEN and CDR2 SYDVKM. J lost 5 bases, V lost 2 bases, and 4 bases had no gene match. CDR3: CASSLPTGGDQPQHF. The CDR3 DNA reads TGTGCCAGCAGTTTACCCACAGGGGGCGATCAGCCCCAGCATTTT.

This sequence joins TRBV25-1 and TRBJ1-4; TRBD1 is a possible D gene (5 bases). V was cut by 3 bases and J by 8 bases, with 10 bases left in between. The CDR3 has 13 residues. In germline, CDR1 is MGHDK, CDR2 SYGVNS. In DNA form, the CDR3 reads TGTGCCAGCAGTGACAGGGTGAAAGAAAAACTGTTTTTT. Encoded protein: CASSDRVKEKLFF.

CDR3 loop: CASSPTGQLVTEAFF. In DNA form, the CDR3 reads TGTGCCAGCAGTCCCACGGGACAACTAGTCACTGAAGCTTTCTTT. This rearrangement joins TRBV2 to TRBJ1-1; D is possibly TRBD1 (6 bases). V lost 5 bases to trimming and J lost 4 bases, with 17 bases between them. CDR3 length: 15 residues. Germline V gives CDR1 SNHLY, CDR2 FYNNEI.

The CDR3: CASSLWGQGIQPQHF. CDR3 in DNA: TGTGCCAGCAGTTTATGGGGACAGGGGATTCAGCCCCAGCATTTT. V gene TRBV27 combines with J gene TRBJ1-5, with 10 bases lining up with TRBD1. The V and J ends lost 1 base and 6 bases, in that order; junction bases with no gene match: 3. Germline-derived CDR1 and CDR2 are MNHEY and SMNVEV (reference sequence). This CDR3 has 15 amino acids.

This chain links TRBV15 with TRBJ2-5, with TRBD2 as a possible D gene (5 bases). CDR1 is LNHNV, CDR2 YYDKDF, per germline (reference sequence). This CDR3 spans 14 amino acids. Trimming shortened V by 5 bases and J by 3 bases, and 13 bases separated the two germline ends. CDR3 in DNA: TGTGCCACCAGCCAAGATTTGCGGGAAGAGACCCAGTACTTC. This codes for CATSQDLREETQYF.

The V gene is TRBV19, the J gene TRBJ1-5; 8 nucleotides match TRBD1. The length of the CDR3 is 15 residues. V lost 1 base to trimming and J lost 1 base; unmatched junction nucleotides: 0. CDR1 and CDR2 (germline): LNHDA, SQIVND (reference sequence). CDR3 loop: CASSIGTGSNQPQHF. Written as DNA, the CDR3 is TGTGCCAGTAGTATAGGGACAGGGAGCAATCAGCCCCAGCATTTT.

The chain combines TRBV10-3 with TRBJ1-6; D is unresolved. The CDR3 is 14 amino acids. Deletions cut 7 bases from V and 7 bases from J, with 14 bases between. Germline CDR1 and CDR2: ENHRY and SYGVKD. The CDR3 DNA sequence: TGTGCCATCAATTTCGGGAGCTCAAATTCACCCCTCCACTTT. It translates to CAINFGSSNSPLHF.

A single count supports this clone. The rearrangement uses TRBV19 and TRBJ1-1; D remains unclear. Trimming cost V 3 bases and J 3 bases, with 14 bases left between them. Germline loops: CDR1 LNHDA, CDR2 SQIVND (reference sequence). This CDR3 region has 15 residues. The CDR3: CASSIKVSEDTEAFF. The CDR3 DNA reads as TGTGCCAGTAGTATCAAGGTTTCCGAGGACACTGAAGCTTTCTTT.

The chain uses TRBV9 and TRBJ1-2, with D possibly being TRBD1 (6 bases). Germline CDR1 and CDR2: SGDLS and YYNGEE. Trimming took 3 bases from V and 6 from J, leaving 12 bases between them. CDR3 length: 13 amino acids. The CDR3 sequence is CASSATGAHGYTF. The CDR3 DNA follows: TGTGCCAGCAGCGCTACGGGGGCCCATGGCTACACCTTC.

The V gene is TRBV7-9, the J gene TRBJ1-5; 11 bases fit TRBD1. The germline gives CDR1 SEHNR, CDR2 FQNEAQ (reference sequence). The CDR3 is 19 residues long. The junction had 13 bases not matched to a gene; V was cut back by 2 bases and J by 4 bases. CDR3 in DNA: TGTGCCAGCAGCTTAACGGCGGACAGGGGGCGAGGGTGGAATCAGCCCCAGCATTTT. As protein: CASSLTADRGRGWNQPQHF.

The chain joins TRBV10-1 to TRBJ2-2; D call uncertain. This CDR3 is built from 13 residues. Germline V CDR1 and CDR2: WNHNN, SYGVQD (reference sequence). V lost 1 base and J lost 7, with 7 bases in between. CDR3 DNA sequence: TGCGCCAGCAGTGAGTGGTCGCTCGGGGAGCTGTTTTTT. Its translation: CASSEWSLGELFF.

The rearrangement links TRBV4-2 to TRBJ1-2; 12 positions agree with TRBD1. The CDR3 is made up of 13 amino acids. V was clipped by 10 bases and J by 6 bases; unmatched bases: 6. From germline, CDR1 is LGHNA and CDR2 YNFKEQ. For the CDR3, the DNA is TGTGCCATCGCCGGGACAGGGGGCGATGGCTACACCTTC. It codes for CAIAGTGGDGYTF.

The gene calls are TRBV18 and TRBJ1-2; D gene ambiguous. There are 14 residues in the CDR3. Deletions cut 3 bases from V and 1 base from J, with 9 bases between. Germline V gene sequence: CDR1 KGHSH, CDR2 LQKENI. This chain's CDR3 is CASSPETFNYGYTF. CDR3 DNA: TGTGCCAGCTCACCGGAGACCTTTAACTATGGCTACACCTTC.

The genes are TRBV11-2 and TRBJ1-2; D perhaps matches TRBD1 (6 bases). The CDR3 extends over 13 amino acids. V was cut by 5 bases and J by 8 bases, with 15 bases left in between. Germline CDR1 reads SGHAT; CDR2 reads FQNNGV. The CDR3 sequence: CASSPDRLGGYTF. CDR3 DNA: TGTGCCAGCAGCCCAGACAGGCTTGGGGGCTACACCTTC.

CDR3 amino acids: CASSISGQSYGYTF. The DNA for the CDR3 is TGTGCCAGTAGTATATCGGGACAGTCCTATGGCTACACCTTC. The chain employs TRBV19 and TRBJ1-2; 7 bases align to TRBD1. J lost 4 bases, V lost 2 bases, and 4 bases had no gene match. The CDR3 totals 14 residues. Germline V lookup: CDR1 LNHDA, CDR2 SQIVND (reference sequence).

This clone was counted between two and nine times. CDR3 region: CASSQDTTFGRSHGYTF. CDR3 DNA sequence: TGTGCCAGCAGCCAAGACACGACGTTCGGCCGGTCCCATGGCTACACCTTC. The rearrangement links TRBV14 to TRBJ1-2; D is undetermined. The CDR3 sequence is 17 residues long. Germline V gene lookup returns CDR1 SGHDN and CDR2 FVKESK. Trimming stripped 0 bases from V and 6 bases from J, with 20 bases between.

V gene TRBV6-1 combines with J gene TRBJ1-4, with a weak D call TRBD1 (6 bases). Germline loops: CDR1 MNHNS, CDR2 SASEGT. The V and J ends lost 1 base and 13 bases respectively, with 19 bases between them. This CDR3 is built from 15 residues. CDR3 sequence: CASSEVAGAVGGLFF. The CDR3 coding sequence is TGTGCCAGCAGTGAAGTGGCAGGGGCCGTGGGGGGACTGTTTTTT.

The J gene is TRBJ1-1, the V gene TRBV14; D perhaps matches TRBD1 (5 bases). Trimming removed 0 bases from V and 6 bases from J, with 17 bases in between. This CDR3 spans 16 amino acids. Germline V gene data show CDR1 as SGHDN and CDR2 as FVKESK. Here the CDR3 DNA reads TGTGCCAGCAGCCAAGATTATGTTATTTGGGGGTCTGAAGCTTTCTTT. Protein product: CASSQDYVIWGSEAFF.

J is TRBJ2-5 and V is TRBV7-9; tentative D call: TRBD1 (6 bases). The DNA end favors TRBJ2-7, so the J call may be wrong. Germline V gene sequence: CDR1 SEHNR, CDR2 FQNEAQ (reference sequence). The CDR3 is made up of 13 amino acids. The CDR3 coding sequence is TGTGCCAGCAGCCCAGAGAGGGGGTACGAGCAGTACTTC. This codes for CASSPERGYEQYF.

In DNA, the CDR3 is TGTGCCAGCAGCCGCGCCGGGACTGATAATTCACCCCTCCACTTT. It specifies CASSRAGTDNSPLHF. The rearrangement links TRBV9 to TRBJ1-6, with D possibly being TRBD1 (5 bases). Germline CDR1 and CDR2: SGDLS and YYNGEE. The V gene lost 4 bases and the J gene lost 5 bases, with 13 bases spanning the gap. The CDR3 contains 15 residues.

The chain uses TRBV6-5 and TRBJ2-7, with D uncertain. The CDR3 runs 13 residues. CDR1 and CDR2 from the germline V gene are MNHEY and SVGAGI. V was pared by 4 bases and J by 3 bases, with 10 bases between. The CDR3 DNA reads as TGTGCCAGCAGTTCCGCAGTCGGCTACGAGCAGTACTTC. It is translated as CASSSAVGYEQYF.